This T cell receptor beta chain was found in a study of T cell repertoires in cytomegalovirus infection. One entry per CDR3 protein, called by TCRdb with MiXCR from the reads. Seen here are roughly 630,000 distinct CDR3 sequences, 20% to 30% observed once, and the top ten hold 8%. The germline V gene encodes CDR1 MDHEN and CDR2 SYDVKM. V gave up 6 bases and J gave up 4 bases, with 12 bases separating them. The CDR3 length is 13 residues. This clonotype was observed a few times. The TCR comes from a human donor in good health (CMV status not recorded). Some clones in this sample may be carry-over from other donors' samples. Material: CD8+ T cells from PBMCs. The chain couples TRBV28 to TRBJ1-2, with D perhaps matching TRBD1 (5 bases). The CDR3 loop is CASSRGTFYGYTF. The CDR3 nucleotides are TGTGCCAGCAGCCGCGGGACGTTCTATGGCTACACCTTC.